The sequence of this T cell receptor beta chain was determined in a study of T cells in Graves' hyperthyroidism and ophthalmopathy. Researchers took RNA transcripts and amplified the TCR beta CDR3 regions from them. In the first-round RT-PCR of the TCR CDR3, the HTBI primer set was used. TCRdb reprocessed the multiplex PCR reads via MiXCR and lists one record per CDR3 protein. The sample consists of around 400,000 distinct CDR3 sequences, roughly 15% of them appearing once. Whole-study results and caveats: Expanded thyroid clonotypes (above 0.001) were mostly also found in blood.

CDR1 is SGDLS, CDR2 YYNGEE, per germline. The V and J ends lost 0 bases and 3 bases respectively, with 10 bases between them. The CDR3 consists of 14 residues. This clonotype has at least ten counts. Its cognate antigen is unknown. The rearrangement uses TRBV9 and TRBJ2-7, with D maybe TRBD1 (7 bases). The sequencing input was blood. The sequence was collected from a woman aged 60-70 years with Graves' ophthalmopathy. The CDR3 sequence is CASSVAGGYYEQYF. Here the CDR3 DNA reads TGTGCCAGCAGCGTAGCAGGGGGGTACTACGAGCAGTACTTC.